This T cell receptor (beta chain) was identified in a study of response to subunit inactivated influenza vaccine. TCRdb re-analysed the RT-PCR reads in MiXCR, keeping a single row per CDR3 protein. The data show roughly 790,000 distinct CDR3 sequences, 21% seen once. Study-wide results and caveats: It was suggested by the authors that few new T cells are recruited by each seasonal influenza vaccination.

This clonotype was detected a few times. Antigen unknown. The TCR sequence derives from a man between 50 and 59 years old who received an inactivated influenza vaccine. The sequences come from PBMCs from blood, collected around 5 days after vaccination.

Written as DNA, the CDR3 is TGTGCCAGCTCTCTCTCATTCGCCGGGATCACAGATACGCAGTATTTT. Translating gives CASSLSFAGITDTQYF. The chain links TRBV21-1 to TRBJ2-3; the table's TRBD1 call for D was not verified on the DNA. TRBV21-1 is designated a pseudogene. CDR3 length: 16 amino acids.